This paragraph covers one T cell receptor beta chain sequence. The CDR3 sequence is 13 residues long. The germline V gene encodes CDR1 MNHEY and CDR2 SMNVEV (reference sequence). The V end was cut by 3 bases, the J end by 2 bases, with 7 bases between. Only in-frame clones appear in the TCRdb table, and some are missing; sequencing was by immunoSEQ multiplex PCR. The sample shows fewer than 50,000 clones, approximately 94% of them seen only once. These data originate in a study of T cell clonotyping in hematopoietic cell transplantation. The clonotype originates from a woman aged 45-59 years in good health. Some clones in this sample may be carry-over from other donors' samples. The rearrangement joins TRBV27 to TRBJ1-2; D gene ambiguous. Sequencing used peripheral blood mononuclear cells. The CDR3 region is CASSFMSNYGYTF. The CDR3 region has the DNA TGTGCCAGCAGTTTCATGTCAAACTATGGCTACACCTTC.